This TCR beta chain was sequenced in a study of blood T cell repertoires in COVID-19. About the research overall: PBMCs, B-cell-depleted T cells, or T cells provided the cDNA or gDNA that made up the material.

Germline CDR1 reads SGHTA; CDR2 reads FQGNSA. V was pared by 5 bases and J by 3 bases, with 5 bases of the junction left unmatched. The CDR3 runs 14 residues. Repertoires were generated with immunoSEQ multiplex PCR, while TCRdb's copy carries only in-frame clones and drops some. The data hold thousands of clones, with about 86% observed a single time. The sequencing input was peripheral blood. V and J are TRBV7-2 and TRBJ1-1; 8 bases are shared with TRBD1. The TCR originated in a human donor in a cohort sampled during active COVID-19. The CDR3, as DNA: TGTGCCAGCAGCCTGAGGACAGGGTACACTGAAGCTTTCTTT. It yields the protein CASSLRTGYTEAFF.